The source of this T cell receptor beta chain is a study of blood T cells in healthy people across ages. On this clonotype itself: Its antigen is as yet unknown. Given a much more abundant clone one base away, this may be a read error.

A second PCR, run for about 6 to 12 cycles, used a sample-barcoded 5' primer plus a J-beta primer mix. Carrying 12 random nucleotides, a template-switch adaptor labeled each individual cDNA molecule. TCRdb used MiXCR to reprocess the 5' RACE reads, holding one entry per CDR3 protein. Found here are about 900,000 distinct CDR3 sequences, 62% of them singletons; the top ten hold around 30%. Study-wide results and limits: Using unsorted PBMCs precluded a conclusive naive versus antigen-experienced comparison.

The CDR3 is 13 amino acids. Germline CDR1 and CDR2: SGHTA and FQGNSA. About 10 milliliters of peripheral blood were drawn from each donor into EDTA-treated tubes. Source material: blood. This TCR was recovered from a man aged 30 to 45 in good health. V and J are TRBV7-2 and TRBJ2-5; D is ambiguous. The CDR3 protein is CASGLGVQETQYF. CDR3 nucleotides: TGTGCCAGCGGCTTGGGCGTACAAGAGACCCAGTACTTC.